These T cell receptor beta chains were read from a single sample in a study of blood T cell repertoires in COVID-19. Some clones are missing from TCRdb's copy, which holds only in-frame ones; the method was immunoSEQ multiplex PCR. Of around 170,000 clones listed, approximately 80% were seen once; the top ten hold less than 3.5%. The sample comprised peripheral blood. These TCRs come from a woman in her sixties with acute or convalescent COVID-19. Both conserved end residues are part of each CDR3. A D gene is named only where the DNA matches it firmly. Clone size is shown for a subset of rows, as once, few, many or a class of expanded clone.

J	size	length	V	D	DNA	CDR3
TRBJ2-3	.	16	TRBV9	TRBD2	TGTGCCAGCAGCCCCCGTCTAGCGGGGTATGCAGATACGCAGTATTTT	CASSPRLAGYADTQYF
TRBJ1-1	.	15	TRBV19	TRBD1	TGTGCCAGTAGTATTTTGACAGGGCTGGGCACTGAAGCTTTCTTT	CASSILTGLGTEAFF
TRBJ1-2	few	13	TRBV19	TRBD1	TGTGCCAGTAGGACCGGGACAGCGGAAGGCTACACCTTC	CASRTGTAEGYTF
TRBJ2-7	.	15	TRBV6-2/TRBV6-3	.	TGTGCCAGCAGTGGCGGGGGACACGCCCAATACGAGCAGTACTTC	CASSGGGHAQYEQYF
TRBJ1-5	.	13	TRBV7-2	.	TGTGCCAGCAGCCGCAGGAACGATCAGCCCCAGCATTTT	CASSRRNDQPQHF
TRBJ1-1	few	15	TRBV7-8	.	TGTGCCAGCAGCTTAGGGTGGGAGGGGACCACTGAAGCTTTCTTT	CASSLGWEGTTEAFF
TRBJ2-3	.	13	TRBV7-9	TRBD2	TGTGCCAGCAGCTTTGCGGGGGGAGATACGCAGTATTTT	CASSFAGGDTQYF
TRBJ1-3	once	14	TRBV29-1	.	TGCAGCGGCCGGGACGGGAGCTCTGGAAACACCATATATTTT	CSGRDGSSGNTIYF
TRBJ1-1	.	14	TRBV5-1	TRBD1	TGCGCCAGCAGCCTGACAGGGATGAACACTGAAGCTTTCTTT	CASSLTGMNTEAFF
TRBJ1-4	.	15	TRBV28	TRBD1	TGTGCCAGCAGTTCGCGACAGGGGGGGAGTGAAAAACTGTTTTTT	CASSSRQGGSEKLFF
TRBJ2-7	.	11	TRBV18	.	TGTGCCAGCTCACTCGAGTACGAGCAGTACTTC	CASSLEYEQYF
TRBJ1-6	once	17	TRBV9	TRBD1	TGTGCCAGCAGCGTAGAGTCCAGGGGGGACTATAATTCACCCCTCCACTTT	CASSVESRGDYNSPLHF
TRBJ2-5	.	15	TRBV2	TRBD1	TGTGCCAGCAGTGTATCCGGGACAGGGGTAGAGACCCAGTACTTC	CASSVSGTGVETQYF
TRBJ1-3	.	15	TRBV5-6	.	TGTGCCAGCAGCTTGGTCCAGATCTCTGGAAACACCATATATTTT	CASSLVQISGNTIYF
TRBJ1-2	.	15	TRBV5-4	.	TGTGCCAGCAGCTCTGCCCCGGGACAAGACTATGGCTACACCTTC	CASSSAPGQDYGYTF
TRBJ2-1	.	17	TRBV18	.	TGTGCCAGCTCACCATTGGTAGGAGGAGGGTCCTACAATGAGCAGTTCTTC	CASSPLVGGGSYNEQFF
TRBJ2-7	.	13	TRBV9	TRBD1	TGTGCCAGCAGCCCCCGGACAGGATACGAGCAGTACTTC	CASSPRTGYEQYF
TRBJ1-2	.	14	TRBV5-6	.	TGTGCCAGCAGCTTGGCCGACAGCAACTATGGCTACACCTTC	CASSLADSNYGYTF
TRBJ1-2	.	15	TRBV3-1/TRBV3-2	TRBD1	TGTGCCAGCAGTCAAACTACCGGGACAGGGGGTGGCTACACCTTC	CASSQTTGTGGGYTF
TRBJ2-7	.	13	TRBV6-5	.	TGTGCCAGCAAGGGGCCAGGGATCTACGAGCAGTACTTC	CASKGPGIYEQYF
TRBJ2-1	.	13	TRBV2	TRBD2	TGTGCCAGCACTCGGACTAGCTACAATGAGCAGTTCTTC	CASTRTSYNEQFF
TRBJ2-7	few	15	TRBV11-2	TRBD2	TGTGCCAGCAGCTTAGGACTAGCGGGGACCTACGAGCAGTACTTC	CASSLGLAGTYEQYF
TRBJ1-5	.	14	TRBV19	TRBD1	TGTGCCAGTAGCAACAGGGGCGGCAATCAGCCCCAGCATTTT	CASSNRGGNQPQHF
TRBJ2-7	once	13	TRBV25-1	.	TGTGCCAGCAGTGACAGAATTGTCTACGAGCAGTACTTC	CASSDRIVYEQYF
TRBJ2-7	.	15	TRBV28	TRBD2	TGTGCCAGCAGCTCCCCTAGCGGGGGGACGTACGAGCAGTACTTC	CASSSPSGGTYEQYF
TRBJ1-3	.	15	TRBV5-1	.	TGCGCCAGCAGCCCGCTAGGTTCTTCTGGAAACACCATATATTTT	CASSPLGSSGNTIYF
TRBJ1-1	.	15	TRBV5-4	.	TGTGCCAGCAGCTTGTTCGACGGTCCGGGCACTGAAGCTTTCTTT	CASSLFDGPGTEAFF
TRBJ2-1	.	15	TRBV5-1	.	TGCGCCAGCAGCTTATCGCCCGGCGGATGGAATGAGCAGTTCTTC	CASSLSPGGWNEQFF
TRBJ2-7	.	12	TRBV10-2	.	TGCGCCAGCAGGACAGACTCCTACGAGCAGTACTTC	CASRTDSYEQYF
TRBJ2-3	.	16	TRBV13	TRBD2	TGTGCCAGCAGCCCGCGGACTAGCGGGGTCACAGATACGCAGTATTTT	CASSPRTSGVTDTQYF
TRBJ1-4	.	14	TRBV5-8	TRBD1	TGTGCCAGCGGCCTAGGGACAGGGCGGGAAAAACTGTTTTTT	CASGLGTGREKLFF
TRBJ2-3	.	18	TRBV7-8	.	TGTGCCAGCAGCTTAGCGGCGGGGAGCCCCTATAGCACAGATACGCAGTATTTT	CASSLAAGSPYSTDTQYF
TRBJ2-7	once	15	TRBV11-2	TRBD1	TGTGCCAGCAGCTTTTCCGGGACAGGACTCTACGAGCAGTACTTC	CASSFSGTGLYEQYF
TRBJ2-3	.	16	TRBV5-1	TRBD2	TGCGCCAGCAGCTTGGTGGCTAGCGGGGGAACAGATACGCAGTATTTT	CASSLVASGGTDTQYF
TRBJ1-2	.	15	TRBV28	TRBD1	TGTGCCAGCAGTTTAGGGACAGGGGAGAACTATGGCTACACCTTC	CASSLGTGENYGYTF
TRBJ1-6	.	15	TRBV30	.	TGTGCCTGGAGTGTACACAGCTCCTATAATTCACCCCTCCACTTT	CAWSVHSSYNSPLHF
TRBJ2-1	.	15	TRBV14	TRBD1	TGTGCCAGCAGTCACAGACAGGGGGCTTACAATGAGCAGTTCTTC	CASSHRQGAYNEQFF
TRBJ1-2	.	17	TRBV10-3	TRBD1	TGTGCCATCAGGGGAGAACAGGGGGCGGCCTTCAACTATGGCTACACCTTC	CAIRGEQGAAFNYGYTF
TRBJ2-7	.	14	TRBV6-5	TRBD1	TGTGCCAGCAGAGGGACAGGGAGCTCCTACGAGCAGTACTTC	CASRGTGSSYEQYF
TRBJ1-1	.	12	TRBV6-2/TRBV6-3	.	TGTGCCAGCAGCGTCGACAGGTTTGAAGCTTTCTTT	CASSVDRFEAFF
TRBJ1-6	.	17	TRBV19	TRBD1	TGTGCCAGTAGTATGCCCGGGACAGGGGGCAGAAATTCACCCCTCCACTTT	CASSMPGTGGRNSPLHF
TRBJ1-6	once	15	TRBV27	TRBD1	TGTGCCAGCAGTTCCACCGACAGGGGAAATTCACCCCTCCACTTT	CASSSTDRGNSPLHF